The 31 T cell receptor beta chains reported below all come from one sample, sequenced in a study of blood T cells in healthy people across ages. Primed by a sample-barcoded 5' primer and a J-beta primer mix, a second PCR proceeded for 7 to 11 cycles. TCRdb fed the 5' RACE reads into MiXCR, producing one record per CDR3 protein. This sample yields more than 1 million distinct CDR3 sequences, of which around 43% are seen a single time; over 15% belongs to the top ten. Sequenced sample: blood. The receptor source for this set is an older woman in good health.

This clonotype was recorded a few times. This chain connects TRBV7-9 to TRBJ2-7, with 11 bases identical to TRBD2. This CDR3 has 16 amino acids. The trim removed 5 bases at V and 2 bases at J, leaving 8 bases unmatched. CDR1 is SEHNR, CDR2 FQNEAQ, per germline (reference sequence). CDR3: CASSLVQLAGAYEQYF. As DNA, the CDR3 is TGTGCCAGCAGCCTCGTCCAACTAGCGGGAGCCTACGAGCAGTACTTC.

This clonotype was counted a few times. The chain is built from TRBV7-6 and TRBJ2-7, with TRBD1 matching 7 bases. Germline assignment: CDR1 SGHVS and CDR2 FNYEAQ. There are 14 residues in the CDR3. V dropped 5 bases and J dropped 6; count of bases not matched to a gene: 10. This chain's CDR3 is CASSIKTGLVEQYF. CDR3 coding DNA: TGTGCCAGCAGCATCAAGACAGGGTTGGTCGAGCAGTACTTC.

This CDR3 reads CASRPSGRGNSYEQYF. The DNA for the CDR3 is TGTGCCAGCAGGCCTTCTGGCAGGGGAAACTCCTACGAGCAGTACTTC. V is TRBV27 and J is TRBJ2-7; weak D call: TRBD1 (6 bases). Deletions cut 6 bases from V and 0 bases from J, with 18 bases between. The CDR3 totals 16 residues. Per the germline V gene, CDR1 is MNHEY and CDR2 is SMNVEV (reference sequence).

This clonotype was observed a handful of times. The chain is built from TRBV12-3 or TRBV12-4 and TRBJ1-2; 11 bases map to TRBD1. The V gene end was trimmed by 4 bases and the J gene end by 3 bases; junction bases not matched to a gene: 10. The CDR3 has 17 amino acids. This CDR3 is CASSSLDRGRLDYGYTF. Here the CDR3 DNA reads TGTGCCAGCAGTTCCCTGGACAGGGGGCGGTTGGACTATGGCTACACCTTC.

This chain connects TRBV6-1 to TRBJ2-3, with D hard to call. V was shortened by 4 bases and J by 2 bases, with 13 bases between the two germline ends. Germline V gives CDR1 MNHNS, CDR2 SASEGT. This CDR3 is 15 amino acids long. CDR3 in DNA: TGTGCCAGCAGTGTGGGCCCTCTACCCACAGATACGCAGTATTTT. Amino acids: CASSVGPLPTDTQYF.

In this sample, this clonotype turned up a few times. This rearrangement joins TRBV28 to TRBJ2-7; D is possibly TRBD1 (6 bases). Trimming left V 3 bases short and J 3 bases short, with 15 bases between. The CDR3 totals 15 residues. CDR1 and CDR2 from the germline V gene are MDHEN and SYDVKM. The CDR3 bases are TGTGCCAGCAGTTTGGTTAGGCAGGGGAGCTACGAGCAGTACTTC. The encoded protein is CASSLVRQGSYEQYF.

The table lists this clonotype with a few counts. This chain joins TRBV9 and TRBJ2-1; 7 nucleotides match TRBD1. The CDR3 is 16 amino acids. Germline V gene data show CDR1 as SGDLS and CDR2 as YYNGEE. The V and J ends lost 2 bases and 0 bases, in that order; junction bases with no gene match: 5. CDR3 bases: TGTGCCAGCAGCGTCCGACAGGGAAGCTCCTACAATGAGCAGTTCTTC. It specifies CASSVRQGSSYNEQFF.

The rearrangement joins TRBV7-8 to TRBJ2-4, with 7 bases fitting TRBD1. Near its end, the DNA agrees better with TRBJ2-7, so the J call may be wrong. Looked up from germline, CDR1 is SGHVS and CDR2 is FQNEAQ. This CDR3 spans 14 amino acids. CDR3 protein: CASSLEGQVYEQYF. CDR3 DNA: TGTGCCAGCAGCTTAGAAGGACAGGTTTACGAGCAGTACTTC.

This chain connects TRBV15 to TRBJ2-4; TRBD1 might be the D (6 bases). TRBJ2-7 matches the DNA end more closely, so the J call is doubtful. This CDR3 region has 15 residues. Germline loops: CDR1 LNHNV, CDR2 YYDKDF (reference sequence). CDR3 in DNA: TGTGCCACCAGCAGAGGAACAGGGTTGAACTACGAGCAGTACTTC. It specifies CATSRGTGLNYEQYF.

The chain is built from TRBV20-1 and TRBJ1-2; D might be TRBD1 (6 bases). Germline V CDR1 and CDR2: DFQATT, SNEGSKA (reference sequence). The length of the CDR3 is 13 residues. Trimming removed 3 bases at V and 8 bases at J, with 16 bases between. The CDR3 region has the DNA TGCAGTGCTAGCCTCGCCCAGGGGAACGGCTACACCTTC. Translation: CSASLAQGNGYTF.

A few counts support this clonotype. CDR3 DNA sequence: TGTGCCAGCAGTTTAACTAGCGGGGGGCCCCCCAACAATGAGCAGTTCTTC. As protein: CASSLTSGGPPNNEQFF. The V call is TRBV12-3 or TRBV12-4, the J call TRBJ2-1; the match to TRBD2 covers 12 bases. CDR3 length: 17 amino acids. V gave up 2 bases and J gave up 5 bases; unmatched junction bases: 7.

This rearrangement joins TRBV29-1 to TRBJ2-3, with 8 bases that match TRBD1. Germline CDR1 SQVTM, CDR2 ANQGSEA. The CDR3 runs 17 residues. The V and J ends lost 5 bases and 5 bases, in that order; junction bases with no gene match: 18. Here the CDR3 DNA reads TGCAGCGTTAGGACAGGGCCCTCAGGACACAGTTTAGATACGCAGTATTTT. It translates to CSVRTGPSGHSLDTQYF.

The chain employs TRBV6-2 or TRBV6-3 and TRBJ2-1; 7 bases align to TRBD2. CDR1 is MNHEY and CDR2 is SVGEGT in the germline V gene. CDR3 size: 15 residues. The V and J ends lost 6 bases and 2 bases, in that order; junction bases with no gene match: 7. CDR3 residues: CASRRTGGAYNEQFF. The CDR3 nucleotides are TGTGCCAGCAGGAGAACGGGAGGAGCCTACAATGAGCAGTTCTTC.

The chain has TRBV29-1 and TRBJ2-5, with D perhaps matching TRBD2 (6 bases). Trimming left V 1 base short and J 13 bases short, with 25 bases between. This CDR3 is 15 amino acids long. The germline V gene has CDR1 SQVTM and CDR2 ANQGSEA. Here the CDR3 DNA reads TGCAGCGTTGAAGCTCCCACACCTAGCGCCTCCCGGGGGTACTTC. Amino acid sequence: CSVEAPTPSASRGYF. Filled out from reference TRBV29-1 and TRBJ2-5, the complete variable domain reads SAVISQKPSRDICQRGTSLTIQCQVDSQVTMMFWYRQQPGQSLTLIATANQGSEATYESGFVIDKFPISRPNLTFSTLTVSNMSPEDSSIYLCSVEAPTPSASRGYFGPGTRLLVL.

This sequence joins TRBV6-6 and TRBJ2-3, with D possibly being TRBD2 (5 bases). The CDR3 loop spans 14 amino acids. Trimming cost V 2 bases and J 3 bases, with 9 bases left between them. Germline-derived CDR1 and CDR2 are MNHNY and SVGAGI (reference sequence). The CDR3: CASSYEPGTDTQYF. For the CDR3, the DNA is TGTGCCAGCAGTTACGAGCCGGGGACAGATACGCAGTATTTT.

V and J are TRBV20-1 and TRBJ2-7, with TRBD2 as a possible D gene (5 bases). Gene TRBJ2-5 matches the end of the DNA better, so the J call may be wrong. Germline V CDR1 and CDR2: DFQATT, SNEGSKA (reference sequence). This CDR3 is 14 amino acids long. CDR3 residues: CSATFHSGQETQYF. CDR3 in DNA: TGCAGTGCTACCTTTCACAGCGGACAAGAGACCCAGTACTTC.

Points on this clonotype: This may be a read error: a much more frequent sequence differs by one nucleotide. This rearrangement joins TRBV3-1 to TRBJ2-1; D call uncertain. The CDR3 extends over 16 amino acids. V was clipped by 6 bases and J by 6 bases, with 21 bases between them. Looked up from germline, CDR1 is LGHDT and CDR2 is YNNKEL (reference sequence). The chain's CDR3 is CASRPTSGGACNEQFF. CDR3 coding DNA: TGTGCCAGCAGACCTACGAGTGGCGGAGCCTGCAATGAGCAGTTCTTC.

This clonotype was recorded a few times. A much larger clone differs from this one at a single base, so this may be a read error. CDR3 residues: CASSVERSSYEQYF. In nucleotides, the CDR3 is TGCGCCAGCAGCGTAGAGCGAAGCTCCTACGAGCAGTACTTC. V usage is TRBV5-1 and J usage is TRBJ2-7; no reliable D call. This CDR3 contains 14 residues. Germline-derived CDR1 and CDR2 are SGHRS and YFSETQ. Trimming removed 4 bases from V and 0 bases from J, with 11 bases in between.

This clonotype came up a few times. V usage is TRBV15 and J usage is TRBJ2-5; tentatively, D is TRBD2 (5 bases). Germline V lookup: CDR1 LNHNV, CDR2 YYDKDF (reference sequence). V was pared by 0 bases and J by 11 bases, with 22 bases between. CDR3 length: 16 amino acids. The CDR3 is CATSREPTRVSLEQYF. The DNA for the CDR3 is TGTGCCACCAGCAGAGAACCGACTCGTGTATCACTAGAGCAGTACTTC.

This sequence joins TRBV28 and TRBJ2-3, with D perhaps TRBD1 or TRBD2 (5 bases each). The germline V and J ends were trimmed by 4 bases and 0 bases, with 17 bases remaining between them. The CDR3 is 17 amino acids. Germline V lookup: CDR1 MDHEN, CDR2 SYDVKM. The CDR3 here is CASSWETGLGSTDTQYF. The CDR3 DNA follows: TGTGCCAGCAGTTGGGAAACAGGACTCGGTAGCACAGATACGCAGTATTTT.

The sample holds a few counts of this clonotype. V is TRBV29-1 and J is TRBJ1-4, with 8 bases fitting TRBD1. Unmatched junction bases numbered 10, after V lost 8 bases and J lost 8 bases. This CDR3 is 13 amino acids long. Germline V CDR1 and CDR2: SQVTM, ANQGSEA. DNA of the CDR3: TGCAGCACTCAGGGGGCGGGTGACGAAAAACTGTTTTTT. Translated, it gives CSTQGAGDEKLFF.

The table lists this clonotype with many counts. This chain connects TRBV10-2 to TRBJ2-7, with D possibly matching TRBD2 (5 bases). The CDR3 runs 12 residues. Germline loops: CDR1 WSHSY, CDR2 SAAADI. V was clipped by 7 bases and J by 3 bases, with 10 bases between them. CDR3 DNA sequence: TGCGCCAGCACCCCCAGCGGCTACGAGCAGTACTTC. Protein sequence: CASTPSGYEQYF.

The genes are TRBV25-1 and TRBJ2-6; 8 nucleotides align to TRBD1. Germline trimming cut 4 bases from V and 0 bases from J; bases unmatched to any gene: 5. Germline CDR1 and CDR2: MGHDK and SYGVNS. This CDR3 region has 17 residues. In DNA, the CDR3 is TGTGCCAGCAGTGGCCGGACAGGGCGCTCTGGGGCCAACGTCCTGACTTTC. It encodes CASSGRTGRSGANVLTF.

The chain recombines TRBV6-2 or TRBV6-3 with TRBJ2-7; 11 bases line up with TRBD2. Trimming removed 5 bases from V and 5 bases from J; junction bases left unmatched: 5. This CDR3 has 14 residues. Per the germline V gene, CDR1 is MNHEY and CDR2 is SVGEGT. CDR3 loop: CASSILAGVDEQYF. The CDR3 DNA sequence: TGTGCCAGCAGTATACTAGCGGGAGTGGACGAGCAGTACTTC.

This sequence joins TRBV7-9 and TRBJ2-7; D may be TRBD2 (6 bases). The CDR3 runs 15 residues. The germline CDR1 and CDR2 sequences are SEHNR and FQNEAQ (reference sequence). The V and J ends lost 1 base and 2 bases respectively, with 12 bases between them. The CDR3 is CASSLEEGVAYEQYF. CDR3 in DNA: TGTGCCAGCAGCTTAGAGGAGGGAGTAGCCTACGAGCAGTACTTC.

The gene calls are TRBV19 and TRBJ2-6; D remains unclear. This CDR3 is 15 amino acids long. Germline V gives CDR1 LNHDA, CDR2 SQIVND (reference sequence). V lost 4 bases, J lost 0 bases, and 7 bases lay in between. The CDR3 reads CASSTQASGANVLTF. The CDR3, as DNA: TGTGCCAGTAGTACCCAGGCCTCTGGGGCCAACGTCCTGACTTTC.

In its sample, this clonotype was seen a few times. The rearrangement uses TRBV4-1 and TRBJ2-7; 7 positions match TRBD1. The J segment lost 3 bases and the V segment lost 1 base, leaving 6 bases of the junction unmatched. The length of the CDR3 is 15 residues. Per the germline V gene, CDR1 is MGHRA and CDR2 is YSYEKL. The CDR3 nucleotides are TGCGCCAGCAGCCAAGCAGGGGGACGGAACTACGAGCAGTACTTC. It specifies CASSQAGGRNYEQYF.

About this clonotype: A single base separates this from a much larger clone, so it may be a read error. This chain uses TRBV5-1 with TRBJ2-3; D not certain. The ends were cut back, 4 bases at V and 2 bases at J, with 11 bases in the middle. Germline V gene sequence: CDR1 SGHRS, CDR2 YFSETQ. The CDR3 sequence is 14 residues long. CDR3 residues: CASSVNRPTDTQYF. DNA for the CDR3: TGCGCCAGCAGCGTGAACAGACCCACAGATACGCAGTATTTT.

This chain connects TRBV7-2 to TRBJ2-3; D is ambiguous. Germline V gives CDR1 SGHTA, CDR2 FQGNSA. With 6 bases removed from V and 0 bases from J, the gap between germline ends came to 13 bases. CDR3 length: 15 amino acids. The CDR3 region is CASSRFQASTDTQYF. CDR3 bases: TGTGCCAGCAGTCGGTTCCAGGCTAGCACAGATACGCAGTATTTT.

This chain uses TRBV7-8 with TRBJ2-4; D gene uncertain. CDR1 SGHVS and CDR2 FQNEAQ come from the germline V gene. Trimming pared 5 bases from V and 7 bases from J, leaving 15 bases between. The CDR3 sequence is 14 residues long. DNA of the CDR3: TGTGCCAGCAGCCCGAGGCTGGGATTGAACATTCAGTACTTC. Translation: CASSPRLGLNIQYF.

There are a few counts of this clonotype. The V call is TRBV20-1, the J call TRBJ2-5; TRBD1 might be the D (6 bases). V dropped 2 bases and J dropped 1 base, with 8 bases sitting between them. The germline gives CDR1 DFQATT, CDR2 SNEGSKA (reference sequence). The CDR3 length is 13 residues. For the CDR3, the DNA is TGCAGTGCTAGAAAGGACAGCCAAGAGACCCAGTACTTC. It yields the protein CSARKDSQETQYF.